The 5 T cell receptor beta chains reported below all come from one sample, sequenced in a study of blood T cells in healthy people across ages. It was with a sample-barcoded 5' primer and a J-beta primer mix that a second PCR of roughly 6 to 12 cycles was run. One entry per CDR3 protein, called by TCRdb with MiXCR from the 5' RACE reads. Counted here are more than 700,000 distinct CDR3 sequences, around half occurring once; the ten biggest clones make up 15% to 20%. Sequencing was performed on blood. The origin of the receptors is a man older than 75 in good health.

V gene TRBV11-2 combines with J gene TRBJ2-1; the D is unclear. Between the trimmed V and J ends, which lost 2 bases and 5 bases, there was a span of 10 bases. From germline, CDR1 is SGHAT and CDR2 FQNNGV. The CDR3 length is 14 residues. Written as DNA, the CDR3 is TGTGCCAGCAGCTTAACGGGCGGACACAATGAGCAGTTCTTC. Residues: CASSLTGGHNEQFF.

The chain combines TRBV2 with TRBJ2-7; perhaps TRBD1 as D (5 bases). In germline, CDR1 is SNHLY, CDR2 FYNNEI. V dropped 5 bases and J dropped 2 bases, with 16 bases sitting between them. The CDR3 totals 15 residues. The CDR3 nucleotides read TGTGCCAGCAGTCAATCCATTAGGGGTCCCTACGAGCAGTACTTC. As protein: CASSQSIRGPYEQYF.

The J gene is TRBJ2-1, the V gene TRBV7-2; TRBD2 matches at 9 bases. Germline trimming cut 1 base from V and 10 bases from J; bases unmatched to any gene: 17. The germline V gene encodes CDR1 SGHTA and CDR2 FQGNSA. The CDR3 covers 18 residues. CDR3 sequence (DNA): TGTGCCAGCAGCTTAGGGTCTACGGCGGGAGGGTTAACCTACGAGCAGTTCTTC. Its translation is CASSLGSTAGGLTYEQFF.

This clonotype was counted ten times or more. At one end the junction does not follow the germline gene, possibly because of a read error. This rearrangement joins TRBV20-1 to TRBJ2-5; D might be TRBD1 or TRBD2, each matching 5 bases. Germline assignment: CDR1 DFQATT and CDR2 SNEGSKA (reference sequence). The length of the CDR3 is 12 residues. The CDR3 DNA is TGCAGTGCCAGAGAGGGGTGGGAGACCCAGTACTTC. Translated: CSAREGWETQYF.

This clonotype was detected only a few times. The chain joins TRBV4-3 to TRBJ1-4; 9 nucleotides line up with TRBD1. The CDR3 spans 17 residues. V shed 4 bases and J 7 bases; nucleotides not matched to a gene: 13. CDR1 is LGHNA, CDR2 YSLEER, per germline. The CDR3 region is CASSPSTRTGVGEKLFF. CDR3 nucleotides: TGCGCCAGCAGCCCGTCGACTCGGACAGGGGTTGGTGAAAAACTGTTTTTT.